The 26 T cell receptor beta chains presented below share a single source sample, sequenced in a study of T cell responses to AZD1222 COVID-19 vaccine. The table came from immunoSEQ multiplex PCR; TCRdb's copy has only in-frame clones and leaves some out. The sample holds roughly 130,000 clones, approximately 90% seen once. Sequences were derived from peripheral blood, sampled 28 days after the second AZD1222 dose. Receptors originate from an adult who received the AZD1222 COVID-19 vaccine.

V gene TRBV13 combines with J gene TRBJ2-5; TRBD2 agrees at 11 bases. Germline V lookup: CDR1 PRHDT, CDR2 FYEKMQ (reference sequence). The V gene end was trimmed by 3 bases and the J gene end by 2 bases; junction bases not matched to a gene: 2. The CDR3 spans 15 residues. The CDR3 DNA reads TGTGCCAGCAGCTTCGGGACTAGCGGACAAGAGACCCAGTACTTC. Translated, it gives CASSFGTSGQETQYF.

The V and J genes are TRBV9 and TRBJ2-5, with D perhaps matching TRBD2 (6 bases). The CDR3 is made up of 13 amino acids. In germline, CDR1 is SGDLS, CDR2 YYNGEE. V was trimmed by 3 bases and J by 4 bases, leaving 10 bases between them. The CDR3 here is CASSGGAGETQYF. The CDR3, as DNA: TGTGCCAGCAGCGGCGGAGCGGGAGAGACCCAGTACTTC.

Details on this clone: The identical CDR3 is also encoded by other nucleotide sequences in the sample. The chain recombines TRBV7-2 with TRBJ2-7; 7 nucleotides align to TRBD1. There are 14 residues in the CDR3. V lost 4 bases, J lost 3 bases, and 6 bases stayed unmatched. Germline lookup yields CDR1 SGHTA and CDR2 FQGNSA. The CDR3: CASSSTGASYEQYF. The CDR3 region has the DNA TGTGCCAGCAGCTCTACAGGGGCGAGCTACGAGCAGTACTTC.

This sequence joins TRBV27 and TRBJ2-1; D unresolved. Germline V gene sequence: CDR1 MNHEY, CDR2 SMNVEV (reference sequence). This CDR3 has 11 residues. V lost 2 bases to trimming and J lost 5 bases, with 1 base between them. Here the CDR3 reads CASSLNNEQFF. The DNA of the CDR3 is TGTGCCAGCAGTTTAAACAATGAGCAGTTCTTC.

This chain uses TRBV6-2 or TRBV6-3 with TRBJ1-1, with D hard to call. Germline loops: CDR1 MNHEY, CDR2 SVGEGT. The germline V and J ends were trimmed by 4 bases and 6 bases, with 15 bases remaining between them. This CDR3 is 14 amino acids long. The CDR3 loop is CASSWRAKGPEAFF. The CDR3 DNA is TGTGCCAGCAGTTGGCGGGCAAAGGGCCCTGAAGCTTTCTTT.

V and J are TRBV29-1 and TRBJ2-1, with D perhaps matching TRBD1 (6 bases). Germline V gene data show CDR1 as SQVTM and CDR2 as ANQGSEA. The ends were cut back, 2 bases at V and 5 bases at J, with 16 bases in the middle. CDR3 length: 15 amino acids. CDR3 nucleotide sequence: TGCAGCGTTGAAAGGTGGGGGCCGTCGAACAATGAGCAGTTCTTC. Protein sequence: CSVERWGPSNNEQFF.

This chain joins TRBV6-1 and TRBJ2-5, with 9 bases lining up with TRBD1. Trimming took 4 bases from V and 1 from J; bases not matched to a gene: 7. Germline values: CDR1 MNHNS, CDR2 SASEGT. The CDR3 runs 16 residues. CDR3 nucleotide sequence: TGTGCCAGCAGTGCCCGACAGGGGGTGGTCCAAGAGACCCAGTACTTC. This codes for CASSARQGVVQETQYF.

CDR3 amino acids: CASRWDGQLSSYTF. The CDR3 coding sequence is TGTGCCAGCAGGTGGGACGGGCAATTATCGAGCTACACCTTC. This rearrangement joins TRBV2 to TRBJ1-2; TRBD1 might be the D (5 bases). V lost 6 bases and J 9 bases, leaving 20 bases between the germline ends. Germline CDR1 and CDR2: SNHLY and FYNNEI. There are 14 residues in the CDR3.

This chain joins TRBV11-3 and TRBJ2-5; 8 nucleotides line up with TRBD1. Trimming cost V 4 bases and J 1 base; bases outside gene matches: 2. Germline lookup yields CDR1 SGHNT and CDR2 YENEEA. The CDR3 sequence is 14 residues long. The CDR3 bases are TGTGCCAGCAGCTCGGACAGGGCCCAAGAGACCCAGTACTTC. It is translated as CASSSDRAQETQYF.

J is TRBJ2-1 and V is TRBV15; TRBD1 matches at 8 bases. The CDR3 has 15 amino acids. CDR1 and CDR2 from the germline V gene are LNHNV and YYDKDF (reference sequence). The V and J ends lost 0 bases and 8 bases, in that order; junction bases with no gene match: 6. CDR3 residues: CATSREQGAKDEQFF. The DNA for the CDR3 is TGTGCCACCAGCAGAGAGCAGGGGGCTAAGGATGAGCAGTTCTTC.

This sequence joins TRBV7-2 and TRBJ1-2; D is possibly TRBD1 (5 bases). The V end lost 5 bases, the J end lost 2 bases, and 15 bases lay between the germline ends. The CDR3 runs 15 residues. Germline values: CDR1 SGHTA, CDR2 FQGNSA. This chain's CDR3 is CASSPDPTVNYGYTF. CDR3 coding DNA: TGTGCCAGCAGCCCCGACCCGACAGTGAACTATGGCTACACCTTC.

The chain couples TRBV19 to TRBJ2-1, with D perhaps matching TRBD1 (5 bases). Germline-derived CDR1 and CDR2 are LNHDA and SQIVND (reference sequence). V was clipped by 8 bases and J by 3 bases, with 11 bases between them. CDR3 length: 13 residues. The CDR3 bases are TGTGCCAGTCGCCAGGGAATCTACAATGAGCAGTTCTTC. Its translation: CASRQGIYNEQFF. The full variable domain, completed using reference TRBV19 and TRBJ2-1, is DGGITQSPKYLFRKEGQNVTLSCEQNLNHDAMYWYRQDPGQGLRLIYYSQIVNDFQKGDIAEGYSVSREKKESFPLTVTSAQKNPTAFYLCASRQGIYNEQFFGPGTRLTVL.

The J gene is TRBJ1-5, the V gene TRBV19; unclear D gene. CDR1 LNHDA and CDR2 SQIVND come from the germline V gene (reference sequence). V was trimmed by 7 bases and J by 0 bases, leaving 13 bases between them. The CDR3 totals 15 residues. CDR3 sequence: CASKGPSYSNQPQHF. In DNA form, the CDR3 reads TGTGCCAGTAAAGGACCGAGTTATAGCAATCAGCCCCAGCATTTT.

CDR3 loop: CASSYSLMPNNEQFF. The CDR3 nucleotides are TGTGCCAGCAGCTACTCCCTAATGCCTAACAATGAGCAGTTCTTC. The chain links TRBV7-9 to TRBJ2-1; no clear D. The CDR3 is made up of 15 amino acids. Germline CDR1 is SEHNR and CDR2 is FQNEAQ (reference sequence). Deletions cut 4 bases from V and 5 bases from J, with 15 bases between.

The table lists this clone with a count of one. V gene TRBV19 combines with J gene TRBJ1-5; 7 bases are a match to TRBD1. Germline trimming cut 10 bases from V and 0 bases from J; bases unmatched to any gene: 9. The CDR3 length is 15 residues. CDR1 and CDR2 (germline): LNHDA, SQIVND (reference sequence). DNA for the CDR3: TGTGCCACCACCGGGACAGCGTATAGCAATCAGCCCCAGCATTTT. It translates to CATTGTAYSNQPQHF.

The rearrangement joins TRBV7-8 to TRBJ1-2; D not resolved. This CDR3 comprises 14 residues. With 0 bases removed from V and 4 bases from J, the gap between germline ends came to 9 bases. Germline V gene data show CDR1 as SGHVS and CDR2 as FQNEAQ. The CDR3 protein is CASSLAGQTYGYTF. CDR3 bases: TGTGCCAGCAGCTTAGCTGGCCAGACCTATGGCTACACCTTC.

The rearrangement joins TRBV7-3 to TRBJ2-1, with a tentative D call TRBD1 (5 bases). The CDR3 covers 14 residues. V lost 3 bases, J lost 6 bases, and 12 bases lay in between. CDR1 and CDR2 (germline): SGHTA, FQGTGA. CDR3 amino acids: CASSFGRVGNEQFF. The DNA for the CDR3 is TGTGCCAGCAGCTTTGGCAGGGTCGGCAATGAGCAGTTCTTC.

About this clone itself: Different DNA sequences within this sample yield the same CDR3. The rearrangement uses TRBV4-1 and TRBJ2-1; 10 nucleotides line up with TRBD2. Unmatched junction bases numbered 0, after V lost 2 bases and J lost 2 bases. CDR1 is MGHRA, CDR2 YSYEKL, per germline. The CDR3 is 15 amino acids. CDR3 sequence (DNA): TGCGCCAGCAGCCAAAGCGGGGGGGCCTACAATGAGCAGTTCTTC. As protein: CASSQSGGAYNEQFF.

This clone was seen a single time. The gene calls are TRBV14 and TRBJ1-1; D not certain. This CDR3 is built from 15 residues. Germline V gives CDR1 SGHDN, CDR2 FVKESK. V was trimmed by 7 bases and J by 3 bases, leaving 18 bases between them. CDR3 nucleotides: TGTGCCAGCACCTCATCCGGGCCGTCGGACACTGAAGCTTTCTTT. Amino acids: CASTSSGPSDTEAFF. Filled out from reference TRBV14 and TRBJ1-1, the complete variable domain reads EAGVTQFPSHSVIEKGQTVTLRCDPISGHDNLYWYRRVMGKEIKFLLHFVKESKQDESGMPNNRFLAERTGGTYSTLKVQPAELEDSGVYFCASTSSGPSDTEAFFGQGTRLTVV.

This clone came up a few times. The chain has TRBV4-3 and TRBJ2-7; 12 bases are a match to TRBD2. Germline CDR1 LGHNA, CDR2 YSLEER. This CDR3 contains 15 residues. Germline trimming cut 4 bases from V and 7 bases from J; bases unmatched to any gene: 8. The CDR3 loop reads CASSRLTSGGREQYF. CDR3 DNA: TGCGCCAGCAGCCGATTGACTAGCGGGGGAAGAGAGCAGTACTTC.

This chain uses TRBV4-2 with TRBJ2-1; TRBD1 aligns across 7 bases. CDR3 length: 14 amino acids. With V trimmed by 0 bases and J by 9 bases, 5 bases remained unmatched. Germline V CDR1 and CDR2: LGHNA, YNFKEQ. The CDR3 sequence: CASSQDPGDSEQFF. In DNA form, the CDR3 reads TGTGCCAGCAGCCAAGATCCAGGGGACAGTGAGCAGTTCTTC.

The V gene is TRBV5-1, the J gene TRBJ1-1; possible D gene TRBD1, 5 bases. Looked up from germline, CDR1 is SGHRS and CDR2 is YFSETQ. This CDR3 has 16 residues. V lost 1 base, J lost 1 base, and 14 bases lay in between. The CDR3 is CASSLYQGERNTEAFF. The CDR3 DNA sequence: TGCGCCAGCAGCTTGTACCAGGGTGAGAGGAACACTGAAGCTTTCTTT.

The rearrangement links TRBV29-1 to TRBJ2-1; D gene ambiguous. The germline gives CDR1 SQVTM, CDR2 ANQGSEA. Trimming cost V 4 bases and J 7 bases, with 14 bases left between them. CDR3 length: 13 amino acids. CDR3 coding DNA: TGCAGCGTTGTTCCGGCGGTAGGGAATGAGCAGTTCTTC. Protein sequence: CSVVPAVGNEQFF.

The chain is built from TRBV19 and TRBJ2-5; 7 bases are a match to TRBD1. The CDR3 spans 15 residues. Per germline, CDR1 LNHDA and CDR2 SQIVND (reference sequence). Trimming took 5 bases from V and 0 from J; bases not matched to a gene: 6. The CDR3 protein is CASSVGTEYQETQYF. CDR3 in DNA: TGTGCCAGTAGTGTCGGGACAGAATACCAAGAGACCCAGTACTTC.

The chain uses TRBV12-5 and TRBJ1-5, with D possibly being TRBD1 (5 bases). This CDR3 contains 15 residues. Germline assignment: CDR1 LGHNT and CDR2 FRNRAP. The V and J ends lost 1 base and 4 bases respectively, with 11 bases between them. The chain's CDR3 is CASGLGGTVNQPQHF. For the CDR3, the DNA is TGTGCTAGTGGTTTGGGGGGGACCGTTAATCAGCCCCAGCATTTT.

This clone has only one observation. The genes are TRBV3-1 (or the pseudogene TRBV3-2) and TRBJ2-7, with 9 nucleotides matching TRBD2. The V gene's germline CDR1 is LGHDT and CDR2 YNNKEL (reference sequence). This CDR3 is 15 amino acids long. Trimming took 6 bases from V and 3 from J; bases not matched to a gene: 9. The CDR3 loop reads CASSKTGLAFYEQYF. Written as DNA, the CDR3 is TGTGCCAGCAGTAAAACGGGACTAGCATTCTACGAGCAGTACTTC.